Listed below are T cell receptor beta chains from one sample, sequenced in a study of T cell changes during pregnancy in multiple sclerosis. The protocol was immunoSEQ multiplex PCR, while the TCRdb copy is restricted to in-frame clones and leaves out a portion. The sample has tens of thousands of clones, 90% seen once; the top ten hold around 0.4%. Sequencing used CD4+ T cells from peripheral blood mononuclear cells, obtained in the second trimester of pregnancy. Every receptor here comes from a female donor with multiple sclerosis, enrolled in a pregnancy study. CDR3s include the opening cysteine and the closing phenylalanine or tryptophan. D genes are given only for firm matches. Rows may omit the clone size; those that give it use once, few, many or a size class.

v_call	clone_size	j_call	d_call	cdr3_aa	cdr3_nt
TRBV7-2	-	TRBJ2-2	TRBD2	CASSFAGGTGELFF	TGTGCCAGCAGCTTTGCGGGAGGTACCGGGGAGCTGTTTTTT
TRBV4-1	-	TRBJ1-2	-	CASSREPGFNYGYTF	TGCGCCAGCAGTCGAGAACCAGGCTTCAACTATGGCTACACCTTC
TRBV5-6	-	TRBJ2-7	TRBD1	CASSLKDRAGGEQYF	TGTGCCAGCAGCTTAAAAGACAGGGCAGGGGGCGAGCAGTACTTC
TRBV6-5	-	TRBJ2-6	-	CASRRELSGANVLTF	TGTGCCAGCAGGCGTGAGCTCTCTGGGGCCAACGTCCTGACTTTC
TRBV5-1	-	TRBJ1-5	-	CASTPLGAKRSNQPQHF	TGCGCCAGCACCCCCTTAGGGGCTAAGAGAAGCAATCAGCCCCAGCATTTT
TRBV7-9	-	TRBJ1-2	-	CASSLADRRMLSYTF	TGTGCCAGCAGCTTAGCCGACAGGAGAATGTTAAGCTACACCTTC
TRBV7-2	-	TRBJ2-7	TRBD2	CASSPPGGGYEQYF	TGTGCCAGCAGCCCCCCGGGAGGGGGCTACGAGCAGTACTTC
TRBV7-9	-	TRBJ2-2	-	CASSPLSVTGELFF	TGTGCCAGCAGCCCCCTAAGTGTCACCGGGGAGCTGTTTTTT
TRBV2	-	TRBJ2-1	TRBD2	CASRAGTSSEQFF	TGTGCCAGCAGAGCCGGGACTAGTAGTGAGCAGTTCTTC
TRBV10-3	-	TRBJ2-6	-	CAISAEGGGANVLTF	TGTGCCATCAGTGCGGAGGGAGGCGGGGCCAACGTCCTGACTTTC
TRBV6-6	-	TRBJ2-1	-	CASMRDPSYNEQFF	TGTGCCAGCATGCGTGATCCCTCCTACAATGAGCAGTTCTTC
TRBV25-1	-	TRBJ2-2	TRBD2	CASSEYKGLAGPGGELFF	TGTGCCAGCAGTGAATATAAAGGCCTAGCGGGTCCAGGGGGGGAGCTGTTTTTT
TRBV5-1	-	TRBJ2-5	-	CASSTTMGTQYF	TGCGCCAGCAGTACCACTATGGGGACCCAGTACTTC
TRBV23-1	-	TRBJ2-1	TRBD2	CASSQSSPSTSGNRNPWNEQFF	TGCGCCAGCAGTCAATCTTCCCCGTCGACTAGCGGGAACCGAAACCCGTGGAATGAGCAGTTCTTC
TRBV10-3	-	TRBJ2-3	-	CAISDSRSSTDTQYF	TGTGCCATCAGCGACTCCCGTTCTAGCACAGATACGCAGTATTTT
TRBV6-4	-	TRBJ1-2	-	CASSDSNFYGYTF	TGTGCCAGCAGTGACTCTAATTTCTATGGCTACACCTTC
TRBV7-8	medium-sized	TRBJ1-6	-	CASSLGGSNSPLHF	TGTGCCAGCAGCTTAGGTGGCAGTAATTCACCCCTCCACTTT
TRBV11-2	-	TRBJ2-2	-	CASSIGRGLAATGELFF	TGTGCCAGCAGCATCGGGAGGGGGCTAGCGGCCACCGGGGAGCTGTTTTTT
TRBV4-2	few	TRBJ2-5	TRBD2	CASSQTTSGRQETQYF	TGTGCCAGCAGCCAGACGACTAGCGGGAGGCAAGAGACCCAGTACTTC
TRBV30	-	TRBJ2-7	-	CAWSVDMTGEQYF	TGTGCCTGGAGTGTCGATATGACCGGGGAGCAGTACTTC
TRBV6-6	-	TRBJ2-1	TRBD2	CAGQETSGGEQFF	TGTGCCGGACAGGAGACTAGCGGGGGTGAGCAGTTCTTC
TRBV19	once	TRBJ1-6	TRBD1	CASSRQGTNNSPLHF	TGTGCCAGTAGCCGACAGGGAACGAATAATTCACCCCTCCACTTT
TRBV4-3	-	TRBJ2-3	-	CASSQSGDSTDTQYF	TGCGCCAGCAGTCAATCGGGGGACAGCACAGATACGCAGTATTTT
TRBV30	-	TRBJ1-6	-	CAWRRGNSPLHF	TGTGCCTGGAGGCGGGGGAATTCACCCCTCCACTTT
TRBV12-5	-	TRBJ2-2	TRBD2	CASGLKREGDTGELFF	TGTGCTAGTGGTTTGAAGCGGGAGGGTGACACCGGGGAGCTGTTTTTT
TRBV7-8	-	TRBJ1-2	-	CASSLALAGWKSGYTF	TGTGCCAGCAGCTTAGCGCTTGCAGGGTGGAAGAGTGGCTACACCTTC
TRBV6-6	medium-sized	TRBJ1-1	-	CASSTQMNTEAFF	TGTGCCAGCAGTACACAGATGAACACTGAAGCTTTCTTT
TRBV30	-	TRBJ2-7	TRBD2	CAWGLAGEQYF	TGTGCCTGGGGACTAGCGGGAGAGCAGTACTTC
TRBV7-3	-	TRBJ2-3	-	CASTPGQGSDTQYF	TGTGCCAGCACCCCCGGGCAGGGGTCAGATACGCAGTATTTT
TRBV30	-	TRBJ2-7	-	CAWSAGSHSYEQYF	TGTGCCTGGAGTGCCGGTAGTCATTCCTACGAGCAGTACTTC
TRBV2	-	TRBJ1-1	-	CASRTELNTEAFF	TGTGCTAGTAGGACAGAATTGAACACTGAAGCTTTCTTT
TRBV7-3	once	TRBJ2-1	-	CASSPTGSYNEQFF	TGTGCCAGCAGCCCTACGGGCTCCTACAATGAGCAGTTCTTC